This passage covers 28 T cell receptor beta chains from one sample sequenced in a study of T cell responses to AZD1222 COVID-19 vaccine. The protocol was immunoSEQ multiplex PCR, while the TCRdb copy is restricted to in-frame clones and leaves out a portion. The sample lists 75,000 to 90,000 clones, 80% to 95% occurring once. The sample consisted of peripheral blood, taken 28 days after the second AZD1222 dose. The receptors shown here come from an adult who received the AZD1222 COVID-19 vaccine.

This chain connects TRBV6-5 to TRBJ1-1; no firm D call. This CDR3 comprises 12 residues. Germline loops: CDR1 MNHEY, CDR2 SVGAGI. The V end lost 2 bases, the J end lost 4 bases, and 5 bases lay between the germline ends. The CDR3 sequence is CASSYAGTEAFF. CDR3 DNA sequence: TGTGCCAGCAGTTACGCGGGCACTGAAGCTTTCTTT.

This clone was detected only once. The chain employs TRBV5-4 and TRBJ1-2, with D perhaps TRBD1 (5 bases). V lost 3 bases to trimming and J lost 3 bases, with 12 bases between them. CDR3 length: 14 residues. Germline values: CDR1 SGHNT, CDR2 YYREEE (reference sequence). The CDR3 is CASSSPLGHYGYTF. As DNA, the CDR3 is TGTGCCAGCAGCTCCCCCTTGGGACACTATGGCTACACCTTC.

This clone was found once. The chain is built from TRBV25-1 and TRBJ1-2, with 8 bases identical to TRBD1. After removal of 5 bases from V and 9 bases from J, the junction contained 11 bases not matched to a gene. Germline-derived CDR1 and CDR2 are MGHDK and SYGVNS. The CDR3 runs to 14 residues. As DNA, the CDR3 is TGTGCCAGCAGTCCCCAGGGGGCCGTGACCCGCTACACCTTC. Translation gives CASSPQGAVTRYTF.

The gene calls are TRBV7-2 and TRBJ1-6, with D hard to call. Germline V gives CDR1 SGHTA, CDR2 FQGNSA. CDR3 length: 14 amino acids. The germline V and J ends were trimmed by 3 bases and 14 bases, with 17 bases remaining between them. CDR3 sequence: CASSFGGQAKSLHF. CDR3 DNA: TGTGCCAGCAGCTTCGGCGGCCAAGCAAAGTCCCTCCACTTT. Based on the CDR3 plus reference TRBV7-2 and TRBJ1-6, the full variable domain is GAGVSQSPSNKVTEKGKDVELRCDPISGHTALYWYRQSLGQGLEFLIYFQGNSAPDKSGLPSDRFSAERTGGSVSTLTIQRTQQEDSAVYLCASSFGGQAKSLHFGNGTRLTVT.

The genes are TRBV3-1 (or the pseudogene TRBV3-2) and TRBJ1-6, with 10 bases aligning to TRBD1. This CDR3 comprises 18 residues. In germline, CDR1 is LGHDT, CDR2 YNNKEL (reference sequence). After removal of 1 base from V and 1 base from J, the junction contained 4 bases not matched to a gene. The CDR3 sequence is CASSQGGQGESYNSPLHF. CDR3 bases: TGTGCCAGCAGCCAAGGTGGACAGGGGGAGTCCTATAATTCACCCCTCCACTTT.

The genes are TRBV28 and TRBJ2-4; 11 bases line up with TRBD1. The germline CDR1 and CDR2 sequences are MDHEN and SYDVKM. J gave up 9 bases and V 7 bases, and 5 bases lay outside the gene matches. CDR3 length equals 13 residues. Here the CDR3 reads CASTLGQGGIQYF. The CDR3 nucleotides read TGTGCCAGCACCCTGGGACAGGGGGGCATTCAGTACTTC.

The chain employs TRBV18 and TRBJ2-7, with D tentatively TRBD1 (7 bases). CDR1 KGHSH and CDR2 LQKENI come from the germline V gene. V lost 6 bases and J lost 2, with 17 bases in between. The CDR3 loop spans 15 amino acids. CDR3 bases: TGTGCCAGCTCTCGTTCGCGGGACAGAACCTACGAGCAGTACTTC. It is translated as CASSRSRDRTYEQYF.

This clone showed up just once. The V gene is TRBV21-1, the J gene TRBJ1-5. TRBV21-1 is a documented pseudogene. This CDR3 has 21 residues. The CDR3 sequence: CASSKETKRGAGPDSNQPQHF. In nucleotides, the CDR3 is TGTGCCAGCAGCAAGGAGACCAAAAGGGGGGCGGGGCCAGATAGCAATCAGCCCCAGCATTTT.

This chain uses TRBV6-2 or TRBV6-3 with TRBJ2-1, with 10 bases identical to TRBD2. The CDR3 is made up of 16 amino acids. CDR1 and CDR2 (germline): MNHEY, SVGEGT. Trimming removed 6 bases from V and 6 bases from J; junction bases left unmatched: 11. CDR3 sequence: CASSWSSSGSFNEQFF. As DNA, the CDR3 is TGTGCCAGCAGCTGGTCCTCTAGCGGGAGCTTCAATGAGCAGTTCTTC.

CDR3 coding DNA: TGTGCCAGCAGTTTACCGACAGCTTATAGCAATCAGCCCCAGCATTTT. Translation: CASSLPTAYSNQPQHF. This chain connects TRBV28 to TRBJ1-5, with D perhaps matching TRBD1 (5 bases). V dropped 2 bases and J dropped 0 bases, with 11 bases sitting between them. CDR1 is MDHEN, CDR2 SYDVKM, per germline. The CDR3 consists of 16 residues.

The chain couples TRBV28 to TRBJ1-1; 7 bases map to TRBD1. With 5 bases clipped from V and 4 bases from J, the junction kept 7 bases outside the gene matches. There are 14 residues in the CDR3. Germline CDR1 reads MDHEN; CDR2 reads SYDVKM. The CDR3 sequence: CASSKGGQTTEAFF. CDR3 bases: TGTGCCAGCAGTAAAGGGGGACAGACCACTGAAGCTTTCTTT.

In this sample, this clone turned up once. This chain joins TRBV28 and TRBJ1-2, with D possibly TRBD1 on 6 matching bases. V lost 2 bases and J lost 0, with 13 bases in between. The CDR3 has 16 residues. In germline, CDR1 is MDHEN, CDR2 SYDVKM. Here the CDR3 DNA reads TGTGCCAGCAGTTTAGGGGGGACACAAGCTAACTATGGCTACACCTTC. Translated, it gives CASSLGGTQANYGYTF.

The genes are TRBV28 and TRBJ1-4; tentatively, D is TRBD1 (5 bases). The germline V gene encodes CDR1 MDHEN and CDR2 SYDVKM. This CDR3 spans 14 amino acids. Trimming stripped 3 bases from V and 2 bases from J, with 7 bases between. The CDR3 DNA is TGTGCCAGCAGTTTCCGACAGACTAATGAAAAACTGTTTTTT. Protein product: CASSFRQTNEKLFF.

The CDR3 bases are TGTGCCACCAGCAGAGATTCTTATAACTATGGCTACACCTTC. Amino acid sequence: CATSRDSYNYGYTF. The genes are TRBV15 and TRBJ1-2; D unresolved. This CDR3 has 14 residues. Between the trimmed V and J ends, which lost 0 bases and 1 base, there was a span of 6 bases. Per germline, CDR1 LNHNV and CDR2 YYDKDF (reference sequence).

In this sample, this clone turned up a few times. The rearrangement joins TRBV4-1 to TRBJ1-6; D gene uncertain. The CDR3 is 17 amino acids. The V end lost 0 bases, the J end lost 6 bases, and 15 bases lay between the germline ends. Germline CDR1 is MGHRA and CDR2 is YSYEKL. CDR3 region: CASSQDPSMRSNSPLHF. The CDR3 DNA reads TGCGCCAGCAGCCAAGACCCCAGCATGAGAAGTAATTCACCCCTCCACTTT.

This clone is a singleton in its sample. The chain couples TRBV9 to TRBJ2-7; 8 bases map to TRBD1. The CDR3 consists of 14 residues. Germline lookup yields CDR1 SGDLS and CDR2 YYNGEE. The junction had 8 bases not matched to a gene; V was cut back by 3 bases and J by 6 bases. The CDR3 sequence: CASSARTGNGEQYF. The DNA for the CDR3 is TGTGCCAGCAGCGCCCGGACAGGGAACGGCGAGCAGTACTTC.

This clone was recorded a few times. The gene calls are TRBV28 and TRBJ1-1; no firm D call. There are 12 residues in the CDR3. In germline, CDR1 is MDHEN, CDR2 SYDVKM. The germline V and J ends were trimmed by 1 base and 6 bases, with 6 bases remaining between them. In nucleotides, the CDR3 is TGTGCCAGCAGTTTATTGCAGGCTGAAGCTTTCTTT. It encodes CASSLLQAEAFF.

This clone occurred once. CDR3 region: CASSPSSGGWADTQYF. CDR3 nucleotides: TGTGCCAGCAGCCCCTCATCAGGAGGGTGGGCGGATACGCAGTATTTT. This sequence joins TRBV7-3 and TRBJ2-3; tentative D call: TRBD2 (6 bases). Deletions cut 5 bases from V and 6 bases from J, with 21 bases between. Germline V gene sequence: CDR1 SGHTA, CDR2 FQGTGA. The CDR3 has 16 residues.

The chain has TRBV5-4 and TRBJ2-2, with D perhaps TRBD2 (6 bases). Germline V CDR1 and CDR2: SGHNT, YYREEE (reference sequence). The V gene lost 4 bases and the J gene lost 0 bases, with 10 bases spanning the gap. This CDR3 is built from 15 residues. This chain's CDR3 is CASSPTGANTGELFF. The CDR3 nucleotides are TGTGCCAGCAGCCCTACGGGGGCGAACACCGGGGAGCTGTTTTTT.

The V gene is TRBV5-5, the J gene TRBJ1-4, with 10 bases identical to TRBD1. The CDR3 runs 15 residues. CDR1 and CDR2 (germline): SGHKS, YYEKEE (reference sequence). V dropped 4 bases and J dropped 13; count of bases not matched to a gene: 13. CDR3 DNA sequence: TGTGCCAGCAGCCAACAACCCGGGACAGGGGTCGGACTGTTTTTT. As protein: CASSQQPGTGVGLFF.

The chain uses TRBV12-5 and TRBJ1-1; 7 bases are a match to TRBD1. The length of the CDR3 is 16 residues. The germline CDR1 and CDR2 sequences are LGHNT and FRNRAP. Trimming removed 2 bases from V and 2 bases from J; junction bases left unmatched: 8. The chain's CDR3 is CASGLFTQGVNTEAFF. The DNA of the CDR3 is TGTGCTAGTGGTTTGTTCACCCAGGGGGTTAACACTGAAGCTTTCTTT.

The chain carries TRBV2 and TRBJ2-5; D not resolved. This CDR3 is built from 11 residues. Germline V gives CDR1 SNHLY, CDR2 FYNNEI. V lost 7 bases, J lost 5 bases, and 8 bases lay in between. This chain's CDR3 is CASNQGETQYF. The CDR3 nucleotides are TGTGCCAGCAATCAAGGGGAGACCCAGTACTTC.

The genes are TRBV9 and TRBJ2-3; the D is unclear. The germline V and J ends were trimmed by 0 bases and 4 bases, with 18 bases remaining between them. The germline V gene has CDR1 SGDLS and CDR2 YYNGEE. The CDR3 loop spans 17 amino acids. The CDR3 nucleotides read TGTGCCAGCAGCGTAGCCCCCGAGCCTCGAGGACCAGATACGCAGTATTTT. It specifies CASSVAPEPRGPDTQYF.

The chain couples TRBV15 to TRBJ1-1; D gene uncertain. The V gene's germline CDR1 is LNHNV and CDR2 YYDKDF (reference sequence). Between the trimmed V and J ends, which lost 3 bases and 4 bases, there was a span of 6 bases. The CDR3 covers 12 residues. The CDR3 reads CATSRKGTEAFF. CDR3 DNA: TGTGCCACCAGCAGGAAAGGCACTGAAGCTTTCTTT.

V is TRBV15 and J is TRBJ2-1; the D call may be TRBD1 or TRBD2 (6 bases each). Germline lookup yields CDR1 LNHNV and CDR2 YYDKDF (reference sequence). Deletions cut 0 bases from V and 5 bases from J, with 14 bases between. There are 16 residues in the CDR3. CDR3 sequence: CATSREEGGVNNEQFF. The CDR3 DNA reads as TGTGCCACCAGCAGAGAGGAGGGGGGAGTAAACAATGAGCAGTTCTTC.

The V gene is TRBV7-9, the J gene TRBJ2-3, with D possibly TRBD1 on 6 matching bases. V was pared by 5 bases and J by 3 bases, with 9 bases between. The V gene's germline CDR1 is SEHNR and CDR2 FQNEAQ (reference sequence). The CDR3 loop spans 13 amino acids. CDR3 sequence: CASSPTGTDTQYF. CDR3 sequence (DNA): TGTGCCAGCAGCCCTACAGGGACAGATACGCAGTATTTT.

The rearrangement uses TRBV28 and TRBJ2-2; maybe TRBD1 (5 bases). The CDR3 extends over 14 amino acids. V was shortened by 3 bases and J by 3 bases, with 8 bases between the two germline ends. In germline, CDR1 is MDHEN, CDR2 SYDVKM. CDR3 residues: CASSFRRDTGELFF. The CDR3 DNA is TGTGCCAGCAGTTTCCGCAGGGACACCGGGGAGCTGTTTTTT.

V and J are TRBV2 and TRBJ2-5, with no clear D. Between the trimmed V and J ends, which lost 4 bases and 0 bases, there was a span of 6 bases. CDR1 is SNHLY and CDR2 is FYNNEI in the germline V gene. The CDR3 has 13 amino acids. The CDR3 sequence: CASSGRYQETQYF. The CDR3 region has the DNA TGTGCCAGCAGTGGACGGTACCAAGAGACCCAGTACTTC.